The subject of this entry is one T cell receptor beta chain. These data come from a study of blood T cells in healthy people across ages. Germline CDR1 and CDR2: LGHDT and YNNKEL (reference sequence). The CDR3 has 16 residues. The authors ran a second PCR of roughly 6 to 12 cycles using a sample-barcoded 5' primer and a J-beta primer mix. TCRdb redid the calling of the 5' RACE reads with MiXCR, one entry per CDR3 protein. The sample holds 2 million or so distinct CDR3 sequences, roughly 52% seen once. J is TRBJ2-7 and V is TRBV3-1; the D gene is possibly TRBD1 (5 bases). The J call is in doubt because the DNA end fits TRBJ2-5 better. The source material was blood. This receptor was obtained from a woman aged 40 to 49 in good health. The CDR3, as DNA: TGTGCCAGCAGCCGCCTCAGGGAATATGTAGGAGAGACCCAGTACTTC. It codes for CASSRLREYVGETQYF.